A single sample is the source of the 21 T cell receptor beta chains below, sequenced in a study of T cell responses to AZD1222 COVID-19 vaccine. The table came from immunoSEQ multiplex PCR; TCRdb's copy has only in-frame clones and leaves some out. The table shows 150,000 to 200,000 clones, with roughly 87% occurring only once. Sample: peripheral blood, taken 28 days after the second AZD1222 dose. These receptors were obtained from an adult who received the AZD1222 COVID-19 vaccine.

This CDR3 is CASSQESGGAPDTQYF. The DNA of the CDR3 is TGTGCCAGCAGCCAAGAAAGCGGGGGGGCCCCAGATACGCAGTATTTT. The chain is built from TRBV3-1 (or the pseudogene TRBV3-2) and TRBJ2-3, with 10 bases that match TRBD2. The J segment lost 4 bases and the V segment lost 0 bases, leaving 4 bases of the junction unmatched. The CDR3 extends over 16 amino acids. The germline V gene encodes CDR1 LGHDT and CDR2 YNNKEL (reference sequence).

This chain joins TRBV18 and TRBJ2-3; D might be TRBD2 (6 bases). This CDR3 comprises 13 residues. In germline, CDR1 is KGHSH, CDR2 LQKENI. Trimming took 4 bases from V and 3 from J, leaving 8 bases between them. CDR3 in amino acids: CASSRDLTDTQYF. The CDR3 nucleotides are TGTGCCAGCTCACGGGACTTAACAGATACGCAGTATTTT.

This chain uses TRBV6-5 with TRBJ2-2; 8 nucleotides line up with TRBD1. Losses at the gene ends were 6 bases for V and 2 bases for J; bases not matched to a gene: 5. The CDR3 consists of 15 residues. Germline assignment: CDR1 MNHEY and CDR2 SVGAGI. The CDR3 DNA is TGTGCCAGCAGCTGGACAGGGACTAACACCGGGGAGCTGTTTTTT. It codes for CASSWTGTNTGELFF.

This chain joins TRBV11-2 and TRBJ2-7, with D perhaps TRBD1 or TRBD2 (5 bases each). The ends were cut back, 6 bases at V and 4 bases at J, with 16 bases in the middle. The CDR3 extends over 14 amino acids. Germline CDR1 reads SGHAT; CDR2 reads FQNNGV. The CDR3: CASSPGTAFYEQYF. The CDR3 nucleotides are TGTGCCAGCAGTCCCGGGACGGCTTTTTACGAGCAGTACTTC. The full variable domain, its missing parts supplied by reference TRBV11-2 and TRBJ2-7, is EAGVAQSPRYKIIEKRQSVAFWCNPISGHATLYWYQQILGQGPKLLIQFQNNGVVDDSQLPKDRFSAERLKGVDSTLKIQPAKLEDSAVYLCASSPGTAFYEQYFGPGTRLTVT.

The V gene is TRBV6-5, the J gene TRBJ1-2, with D maybe TRBD1 (5 bases). Germline V gives CDR1 MNHEY, CDR2 SVGAGI. There are 14 residues in the CDR3. Trimming pared 6 bases from V and 4 bases from J, leaving 15 bases between. This CDR3 reads CASSVDLGVYGYTF. The CDR3 DNA follows: TGTGCCAGCAGCGTGGACCTGGGGGTCTATGGCTACACCTTC.

The V gene is TRBV20-1, the J gene TRBJ1-1; D not resolved. V was trimmed by 3 bases and J by 7 bases, leaving 9 bases between them. CDR3 size: 11 residues. Germline-derived CDR1 and CDR2 are DFQATT and SNEGSKA (reference sequence). The CDR3 DNA reads as TGCAGTGCTAGTTTACGGCTTGAAGCTTTCTTT. It translates to CSASLRLEAFF.

This clone appeared once. The genes are TRBV6-1 and TRBJ2-5; tentatively, D is TRBD1 (6 bases). The germline V and J ends were trimmed by 3 bases and 2 bases, with 7 bases remaining between them. Germline V CDR1 and CDR2: MNHNS, SASEGT. The CDR3 has 13 amino acids. The CDR3 DNA reads TGTGCCAGCAGTGACAGGGGACAAGAGACCCAGTACTTC. Translating gives CASSDRGQETQYF.

V usage is TRBV4-2 and J usage is TRBJ2-1; tentatively, D is TRBD2 (5 bases). The CDR3 loop spans 14 amino acids. V was cut by 4 bases and J by 9 bases, with 16 bases left in between. The germline V gene has CDR1 LGHNA and CDR2 YNFKEQ. CDR3 DNA: TGTGCCAGCAGCCCCAGGACTGGCGAGAGTGAGCAGTTCTTC. Residues: CASSPRTGESEQFF.

The genes are TRBV5-4 and TRBJ1-1, with D maybe TRBD1 (6 bases). This CDR3 has 13 amino acids. Germline CDR1 is SGHNT and CDR2 is YYREEE (reference sequence). V was pared by 5 bases and J by 0 bases, with 8 bases between. CDR3 loop: CASRKGVNTEAFF. CDR3 nucleotide sequence: TGTGCCAGCAGGAAGGGGGTGAACACTGAAGCTTTCTTT.

The chain joins TRBV5-4 to TRBJ1-2; D might be TRBD1 (5 bases). Germline CDR1 SGHNT, CDR2 YYREEE (reference sequence). This CDR3 comprises 15 residues. Deletions cut 0 bases from V and 4 bases from J, with 13 bases between. The CDR3 region is CASSLGIGDAYGYTF. CDR3 bases: TGTGCCAGCAGCTTGGGGATAGGGGATGCCTATGGCTACACCTTC.

The genes are TRBV7-2 and TRBJ1-5; unclear D gene. This CDR3 is 14 amino acids long. V was clipped by 1 base and J by 3 bases, with 7 bases between them. Germline-derived CDR1 and CDR2 are SGHTA and FQGNSA. The chain's CDR3 is CASSLDGTNQPQHF. The CDR3 DNA reads TGTGCCAGCAGCTTAGACGGCACCAATCAGCCCCAGCATTTT.

This clone was seen a handful of times. The rearrangement joins TRBV19 to TRBJ1-1, with D maybe TRBD1 (5 bases). Germline CDR1 and CDR2: LNHDA and SQIVND (reference sequence). The CDR3 runs 14 residues. With 6 bases removed from V and 0 bases from J, the gap between germline ends came to 11 bases. Here the CDR3 DNA reads TGTGCCAGTAGCTGGGACGGGGTGAACACTGAAGCTTTCTTT. It codes for CASSWDGVNTEAFF.

This chain uses TRBV6-1 with TRBJ1-4; D unresolved. Per the germline V gene, CDR1 is MNHNS and CDR2 is SASEGT. V lost 4 bases and J lost 0, with 12 bases in between. The CDR3 is 16 residues long. CDR3 DNA sequence: TGTGCCAGCAGTGTCTTGGCAGGCACAACTAATGAAAAACTGTTTTTT. Protein sequence: CASSVLAGTTNEKLFF.

This chain joins TRBV27 and TRBJ2-7; perhaps TRBD2 as D (6 bases). The V end was cut by 3 bases, the J end by 3 bases, with 9 bases between. The CDR3 length is 13 residues. Germline CDR1 and CDR2: MNHEY and SMNVEV (reference sequence). The CDR3 DNA reads TGTGCCAGCAGTTTCCTGGGGGGCTACGAGCAGTACTTC. This sequence encodes CASSFLGGYEQYF.

This chain joins TRBV5-4 and TRBJ2-5; D unresolved. The CDR3 runs to 15 residues. Germline CDR1 reads SGHNT; CDR2 reads YYREEE (reference sequence). V was shortened by 2 bases and J by 2 bases, with 13 bases between the two germline ends. The CDR3 spells CASSFRKVDQETQYF. CDR3 DNA: TGTGCCAGCAGCTTCCGGAAGGTAGATCAAGAGACCCAGTACTTC.

This chain links TRBV6-4 with TRBJ2-1; 15 bases agree with TRBD2. The CDR3 consists of 15 residues. Unmatched junction bases numbered 2, after V lost 2 bases and J lost 9 bases. The germline gives CDR1 MRHNA, CDR2 SNTAGT. The CDR3 reads CASSDGTSGGTEQFF. The CDR3 DNA sequence: TGTGCCAGCAGTGACGGGACTAGCGGGGGGACTGAGCAGTTCTTC.

This chain connects TRBV7-2 to TRBJ2-3; no clear D. The CDR3 length is 13 residues. Germline lookup yields CDR1 SGHTA and CDR2 FQGNSA. V lost 0 bases, J lost 6 bases, and 7 bases lay in between. In DNA, the CDR3 is TGTGCCAGCAGCTTAGCAGGGCCGGATACGCAGTATTTT. Encoded protein: CASSLAGPDTQYF.

In this sample, this clone turned up once. The chain is built from TRBV6-4 and TRBJ1-4, with a weak D call TRBD1 (6 bases). Trimming removed 10 bases from V and 4 bases from J, with 10 bases in between. CDR3 length: 12 amino acids. The germline gives CDR1 MRHNA, CDR2 SNTAGT. In DNA form, the CDR3 reads TGTGCCATGGAGGGGGGTAATGAAAAACTGTTTTTT. Translation: CAMEGGNEKLFF.

The gene calls are TRBV6-5 and TRBJ1-3; perhaps TRBD1 as D (6 bases). V was cut by 4 bases and J by 8 bases, with 18 bases left in between. The CDR3 is made up of 15 amino acids. Germline V gives CDR1 MNHEY, CDR2 SVGAGI. This chain's CDR3 is CASSFDPLGGDTIYF. The CDR3 region has the DNA TGTGCCAGCAGTTTTGACCCTCTGGGGGGCGACACCATATATTTT.

DNA of the CDR3: TGTGCCAGCAGCCAAGGTGGTAGCACCCGACGCTCTGGAAACACCATATATTTT. Translating it yields CASSQGGSTRRSGNTIYF. The chain combines TRBV14 with TRBJ1-3; D gene ambiguous. This CDR3 spans 18 amino acids. Germline lookup yields CDR1 SGHDN and CDR2 FVKESK. With 1 base removed from V and 0 bases from J, the gap between germline ends came to 16 bases.

The J gene is TRBJ1-5, the V gene TRBV6-5, with D maybe TRBD1 (5 bases). The germline V gene has CDR1 MNHEY and CDR2 SVGAGI. The CDR3 runs 14 residues. V was pared by 6 bases and J by 0 bases, with 9 bases between. DNA for the CDR3: TGTGCCAGCAGGCTCAGGGCTAGCAATCAGCCCCAGCATTTT. Encoded protein: CASRLRASNQPQHF.